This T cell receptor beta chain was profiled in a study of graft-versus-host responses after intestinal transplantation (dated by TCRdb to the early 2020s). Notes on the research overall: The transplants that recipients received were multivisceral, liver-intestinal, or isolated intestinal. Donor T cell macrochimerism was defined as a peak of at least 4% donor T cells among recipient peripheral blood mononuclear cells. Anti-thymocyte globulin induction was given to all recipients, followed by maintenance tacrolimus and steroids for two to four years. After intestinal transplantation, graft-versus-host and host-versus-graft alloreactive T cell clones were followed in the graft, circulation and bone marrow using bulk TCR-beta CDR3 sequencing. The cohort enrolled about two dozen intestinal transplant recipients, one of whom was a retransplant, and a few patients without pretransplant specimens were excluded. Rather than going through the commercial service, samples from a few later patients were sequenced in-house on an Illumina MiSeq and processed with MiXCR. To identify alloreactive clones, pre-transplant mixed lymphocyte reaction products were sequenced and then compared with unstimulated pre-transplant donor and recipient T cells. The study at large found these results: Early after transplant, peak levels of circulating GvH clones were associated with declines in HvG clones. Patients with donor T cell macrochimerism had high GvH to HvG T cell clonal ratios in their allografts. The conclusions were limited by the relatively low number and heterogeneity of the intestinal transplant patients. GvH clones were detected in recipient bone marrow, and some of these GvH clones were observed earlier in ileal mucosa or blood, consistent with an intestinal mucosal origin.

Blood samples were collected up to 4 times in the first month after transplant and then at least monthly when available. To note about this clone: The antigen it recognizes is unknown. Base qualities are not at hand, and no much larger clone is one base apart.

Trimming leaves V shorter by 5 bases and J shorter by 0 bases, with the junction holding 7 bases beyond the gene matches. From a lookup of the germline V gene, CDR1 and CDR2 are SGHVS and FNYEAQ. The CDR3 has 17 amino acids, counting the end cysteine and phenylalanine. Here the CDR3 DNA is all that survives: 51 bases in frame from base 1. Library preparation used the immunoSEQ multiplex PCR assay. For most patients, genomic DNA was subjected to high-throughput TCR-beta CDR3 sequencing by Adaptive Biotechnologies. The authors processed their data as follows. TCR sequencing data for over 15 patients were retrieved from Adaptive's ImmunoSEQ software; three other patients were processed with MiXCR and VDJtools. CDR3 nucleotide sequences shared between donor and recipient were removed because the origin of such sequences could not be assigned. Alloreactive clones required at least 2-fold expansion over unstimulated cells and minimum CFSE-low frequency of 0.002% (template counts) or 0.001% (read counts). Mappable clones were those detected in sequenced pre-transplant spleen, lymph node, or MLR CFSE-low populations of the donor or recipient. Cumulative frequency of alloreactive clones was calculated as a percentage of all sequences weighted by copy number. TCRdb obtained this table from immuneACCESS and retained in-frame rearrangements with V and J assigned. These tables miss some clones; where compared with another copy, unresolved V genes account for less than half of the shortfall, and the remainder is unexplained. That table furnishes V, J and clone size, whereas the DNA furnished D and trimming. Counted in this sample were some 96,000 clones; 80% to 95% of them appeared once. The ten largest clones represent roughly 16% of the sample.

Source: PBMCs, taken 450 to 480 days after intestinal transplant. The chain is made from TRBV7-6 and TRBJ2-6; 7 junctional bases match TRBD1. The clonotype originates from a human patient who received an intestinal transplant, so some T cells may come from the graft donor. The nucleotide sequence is TGTGCCAGCAGCCGTAATACAGGGGCCTCTGGGGCCAACGTCCTGACTTTC. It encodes CASSRNTGASGANVLTF. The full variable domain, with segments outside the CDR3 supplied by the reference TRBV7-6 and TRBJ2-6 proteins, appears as GAGVSQSPRYKVTKRGQDVALRCDPISGHVSLYWYRQALGQGPEFLTYFNYEAQQDKSGLPNDRFSAERPEGSISTLTIQRTEQRDSAMYRCASSRNTGASGANVLTFGAGSRLTVL.